The 4 T cell receptor beta chains presented below share a single source sample, sequenced in a study of cytomegalovirus exposure and HLA in healthy donors. The primer mix had 60 Vbeta and 13 Jbeta primers. Data came from immunoSEQ multiplex PCR; TCRdb stores just in-frame clones and leaves some out. The sample lists roughly 130,000 clones, about 82% occurring once. Sequencing was carried out using PBMCs. These receptors were obtained from a boy younger than 18 in good health and CMV-seronegative.

The J gene is TRBJ2-1, the V gene TRBV11-3; 9 bases fit TRBD1. The CDR3 runs to 12 residues. CDR1 SGHNT and CDR2 YENEEA come from the germline V gene. V trimming: 5 bases; J trimming: 10 bases; junction bases outside the gene matches: 3. CDR3 nucleotide sequence: TGTGCCAGCAGCCGACAGGGGGGGGAGCAGTTCTTC. This translates into CASSRQGGEQFF.

The gene calls are TRBV5-4 and TRBJ1-1, with D uncertain. V was trimmed by 4 bases and J by 6 bases, leaving 16 bases between them. The CDR3 is 14 amino acids. Germline V gene data show CDR1 as SGHNT and CDR2 as YYREEE (reference sequence). The CDR3 DNA reads TGTGCCAGCAGCGAAAAAACGAGCCCCCCTGAAGCTTTCTTT. Translating gives CASSEKTSPPEAFF. Filled out from reference TRBV5-4 and TRBJ1-1, the complete variable domain reads ETGVTQSPTHLIKTRGQQVTLRCSSQSGHNTVSWYQQALGQGPQFIFQYYREEENGRGNFPPRFSGLQFPNYSSELNVNALELDDSALYLCASSEKTSPPEAFFGQGTRLTVV.

CDR3 nucleotides: TGTGCCAGCAGTTTATGGACAGGGCGGAATGAGCAGTTCTTC. Amino acids: CASSLWTGRNEQFF. The chain uses TRBV27 and TRBJ2-1, with 8 bases matching TRBD1. V was clipped by 1 base and J by 7 bases; unmatched bases: 3. This CDR3 has 14 residues. Germline V CDR1 and CDR2: MNHEY, SMNVEV (reference sequence).

This clone occurred a few times. The chain recombines TRBV30 with TRBJ2-7, with 8 bases lining up with TRBD1. Germline V gene data show CDR1 as GTSNPN and CDR2 as SVGIG (reference sequence). CDR3 length: 13 amino acids. V lost 4 bases and J lost 4; bases outside the gene matches: 6. Here the CDR3 DNA reads TGTGCCTGGAACCTGGGACAGGAATACGAGCAGTACTTC. This sequence encodes CAWNLGQEYEQYF.